This is a list of T cell receptor beta chains from one sample in a study of blood T cell repertoires in COVID-19. Using immunoSEQ multiplex PCR, the repertoire was profiled, and TCRdb retains in-frame clones only, with some absent. This sample carries some 87,000 clones, approximately 86% of them seen once, and the ten largest clones take approximately 10%. The material sequenced was peripheral blood. These receptors came from a woman aged 70-85 years with active or convalescent COVID-19. The CDR3 runs from the conserved cysteine through the conserved F or W. A D gene is named only where the DNA matches it firmly. Only some rows state a clone size, as once, few, many or a class for expanded clones.

CDR3	length	size	V	J	D
CASSFHGQPYGYTF	14	NA	TRBV7-9	TRBJ1-2	NA
CSVDNPRTGAAGELFF	16	NA	TRBV29-1	TRBJ2-2	TRBD1
CASSLGQGNLPQHF	14	few	TRBV7-2	TRBJ1-5	TRBD1
CASSLKAKETQYF	13	NA	TRBV7-2	TRBJ2-5	NA
CASSVVGGTNSPLHF	15	few	TRBV9	TRBJ1-6	NA
CASSQVWGGAGTEAFF	16	NA	TRBV4-3	TRBJ1-1	NA
CASSLRGNQPQHF	13	NA	TRBV5-1	TRBJ1-5	NA
CASKQGRGTEAFF	13	NA	TRBV10-1	TRBJ1-1	NA
CASSSGPGGDTQYF	14	NA	TRBV5-1	TRBJ2-3	TRBD2
CASSLPVGKGERGYTF	16	NA	TRBV4-1	TRBJ1-2	NA
CASSEQPGQGGHTQYF	16	NA	TRBV6-1	TRBJ2-3	TRBD1
CASIKPAVPSGEQYF	15	NA	TRBV3-1/TRBV3-2	TRBJ2-7	NA
CASSAGTPYGYTF	13	NA	TRBV12-3/TRBV12-4	TRBJ1-2	NA
CASSFGGGAGDTQYF	15	NA	TRBV27	TRBJ2-3	TRBD2
CASSPRTSYEQYF	13	NA	TRBV5-6	TRBJ2-7	NA
CASSHRQGGNQPQHF	15	NA	TRBV6-2/TRBV6-3	TRBJ1-5	TRBD1
CASRRLAGENTGELFF	16	NA	TRBV2	TRBJ2-2	TRBD2
CASSFSGNYNEQFF	14	NA	TRBV7-9	TRBJ2-1	NA
CASSLESSRSGEQYF	15	NA	TRBV7-8	TRBJ2-7	NA
CASSLGQPFQETQYF	15	once	TRBV7-2	TRBJ2-5	NA
CAAVFPGQGGYGYTF	15	NA	TRBV6-5	TRBJ1-2	TRBD1
CASSLAARGTDTQYF	15	NA	TRBV5-4	TRBJ2-3	NA
CASSLGQGGNEKLFF	15	NA	TRBV5-1	TRBJ1-4	TRBD1
CASSIDGSGNTIYF	14	NA	TRBV9	TRBJ1-3	NA
CASSFFRWDRLNTIYF	16	NA	TRBV5-8	TRBJ1-3	TRBD1
CASSPWGQGTAEQYF	15	NA	TRBV3-1/TRBV3-2	TRBJ2-7	TRBD1
CASSLDENQETQYF	14	NA	TRBV7-8	TRBJ2-5	NA
CASSGVGYNEQFF	13	NA	TRBV2	TRBJ2-1	NA
CSASGTGFSYGYTF	14	NA	TRBV20-1	TRBJ1-2	TRBD1
CASSPGQGWGPSSGNTIYF	19	NA	TRBV7-8	TRBJ1-3	TRBD1
CASSSRRAGETQYF	14	NA	TRBV5-6	TRBJ2-5	TRBD2
CASSPLLLTGNYGYTF	16	once	TRBV11-2	TRBJ1-2	NA
CSVAGQGLGGYTF	13	NA	TRBV29-1	TRBJ1-2	TRBD1
CASSPDRVEGYTF	13	NA	TRBV5-1	TRBJ1-2	TRBD1
CASSLQGYEQYF	12	NA	TRBV7-9	TRBJ2-7	NA
CASSLVPWQAGYTF	14	once	TRBV7-8	TRBJ1-2	NA